This TCR beta chain was recorded in a study of blood T cell repertoires in COVID-19. Study-level information: Sites across the United States, Italy and Spain contributed samples from acute and convalescent COVID-19.

This CDR3 is 11 amino acids long. CDR1 and CDR2 from the germline V gene are LGHDT and YNNKEL (reference sequence). Deletions cut 8 bases from V and 13 bases from J, with 12 bases between. Original processing methods: Counts of nucleated cells, estimated from reference gene primer amplification, were obtained. Libraries were prepared by immunoSEQ multiplex PCR; TCRdb keeps only in-frame clonotypes and omits some of them. That table furnishes V, J and clone size, whereas the DNA furnished D and trimming. The sample consists of roughly 90,000 clones, roughly 90% of them appearing once. The sample taken for sequencing was peripheral blood. The genes are TRBV3-1 (or the pseudogene TRBV3-2) and TRBJ1-6, with D perhaps TRBD1 (6 bases). The TCR originated in a man aged 45-65 years with COVID-19, enrolled during active disease. The CDR3 loop is CASGTQLPLHF. The CDR3 DNA reads TGTGCCAGCGGGACACAACTGCCCCTCCACTTT.